This TCR beta chain was retrieved from a study of blood T cell repertoires in COVID-19. Study at large: Sites in the United States, Italy and Spain provided acute and convalescent COVID-19 samples. In each case, the material was cDNA or gDNA derived from T cells, B-cell-depleted T cells, or PBMCs.

Authors' data handling: It was from reference gene primer amplification that nucleated cell counts were estimated. Data came from immunoSEQ multiplex PCR; TCRdb stores just in-frame clones and leaves some out. D and trimming come from the DNA, and the V and J calls and clone size come from that table. The sample lists approximately 140,000 clones; roughly 90% were seen once. Germline CDR1 is DFQATT and CDR2 is SNEGSKA (reference sequence). Trimming took off 6 bases at V and 5 bases at J, with 10 bases between the two ends. This CDR3 contains 11 residues. The receptor was isolated from a man aged 45-60 years with active or convalescent COVID-19. The rearrangement uses TRBV20-1 and TRBJ2-5, with D perhaps TRBD2 (6 bases). The specimen sequenced was peripheral blood. As DNA, the CDR3 is TGCAGTGCAGGTGGGAGGGAGACCCAGTACTTC. It yields the protein CSAGGRETQYF.